A selection of T cell receptor beta chains follows, all from one sample in a study of blood T cell repertoires in COVID-19. The data were produced by immunoSEQ multiplex PCR, yet TCRdb's version contains in-frame clones alone and is incomplete. This table holds roughly 100,000 clones, 82% found once. The sample comprised peripheral blood. These receptors originate from a man aged 55 to 69 with acute or convalescent COVID-19. The CDR3 runs from the conserved cysteine through the conserved F or W. D genes are given only for firm matches. The listing skips clone size in some rows; elsewhere it reads once, few, many or a size class.

>few|TRBJ2-2|-|TRBV10-3
TGTGCCATCAGCCAGGGGCGGGACACCGGGGAGCTGTTTTTT
CAISQGRDTGELFF
>-|TRBJ2-5|TRBD1|TRBV5-1
TGCGCCAGCAGCACTAGCAGGGGGCCCGTCCAAGAGACCCAGTACTTC
CASSTSRGPVQETQYF
>-|TRBJ1-2|-|TRBV5-6
TGTGCCAGCAGCTTGGCCAGGGAACGAGGCTACACCTTC
CASSLARERGYTF
>once|TRBJ2-1|TRBD2|TRBV14
TGTGCCAGCAGCCAGAGGGGCGGGGAGGGAGACAATGAGCAGTTCTTC
CASSQRGGEGDNEQFF
>-|TRBJ1-2|-|TRBV25-1
TGTGCCAGCAGGGATGACAGCTTAAGATATGGCTACACCTTC
CASRDDSLRYGYTF
>-|TRBJ2-1|TRBD1|TRBV7-3
TGTGCCAGCAGCTTAGGGACAGGGCTTTACTCCTACAATGAGCAGTTCTTC
CASSLGTGLYSYNEQFF
>-|TRBJ1-4|-|TRBV15
TGTGCCACCAGGGCAGCAACTAATGAAAAACTGTTTTTT
CATRAATNEKLFF
>-|TRBJ1-1|TRBD1|TRBV5-1
TGCGCCAGCAGCTTGGCCGACAGGGGTATCTCTTTCTTT
CASSLADRGISFF
>once|TRBJ2-5|TRBD2|TRBV30
TGTGCCTGGAGTTCGGGACTAGCGGGGTCGAAGGCCCAGTACTTC
CAWSSGLAGSKAQYF
>-|TRBJ2-7|-|TRBV9
TGTGCCAGCAGCCGACGGGAAGCCGCCTACGAGCAGTACTTC
CASSRREAAYEQYF
>-|TRBJ2-7|TRBD1|TRBV4-3
TGCGCCAGCAGCCAAGCACCGGGACAGGGTTACGAGCAGTACTTC
CASSQAPGQGYEQYF
>once|TRBJ1-5|-|TRBV6-5
TGTGCCAGCAGCGACAGGTTAAATCAGCCCCAGCATTTT
CASSDRLNQPQHF
>-|TRBJ2-1|TRBD1|TRBV10-3
TGTGCCATCAGTGAGAGCAAAGGACAGGGATTCAATGAGCAGTTCTTC
CAISESKGQGFNEQFF
>-|TRBJ1-6|-|TRBV9
TGTGCCAGCAATACAGGGTTGAGCTCCTATAATTCACCCCTCCACTTT
CASNTGLSSYNSPLHF
>-|TRBJ2-2|-|TRBV7-9
TGTGCCAGCAGCTTATATCTATCGGGATCCGGGGAGCTGTTTTTT
CASSLYLSGSGELFF
>few|TRBJ2-1|-|TRBV21-1
TGTGCCAGCAGCAAAGACACTGAGCAGTTCTTC
CASSKDTEQFF
>-|TRBJ2-7|-|TRBV7-5
TGTGTCAGAAGCCCCTTTGGGACAGAACCCTACGAGCAGTACTTC
CVRSPFGTEPYEQYF
>-|TRBJ2-6|-|TRBV20-1
TGCAGTGCTAGTGCCGGGTCCGGGGCCAACGTCCTGACTTTC
CSASAGSGANVLTF
>-|TRBJ2-7|-|TRBV7-3
TGTGCCAGCAGCCCCGGGTGGGGCGTCCACGAGCAGTACTTC
CASSPGWGVHEQYF
>-|TRBJ1-6|-|TRBV14
TGTGCCAGCAGCCAAGCGCAGGGGCCTGTGGCCCTCCACTTT
CASSQAQGPVALHF
>-|TRBJ1-4|TRBD1|TRBV24-1
TGTGCCACCAGTGAAGGACAGGGTCAAAATGAAAAACTGTTTTTT
CATSEGQGQNEKLFF
>-|TRBJ2-7|TRBD1|TRBV29-1
TGCAGCGTTGAAGGGGACAGGGGTTTATCCTCCTACGAGCAGTACTTC
CSVEGDRGLSSYEQYF